The T cell receptor beta chain described here comes from a study of blood T cell repertoires in COVID-19 (TCRdb year 2020). With respect to the entire study: Collaborator samples came from the United States, Italy and Spain and covered acute and convalescent phases of COVID-19. The prospective study material was composed of cDNA or gDNA derived from T cells, B-cell-depleted T cells, or PBMCs. The dataset comprised deeply sampled blood TCRbeta repertoires from subjects exposed to, actively infected with, or recovered from COVID-19. The repertoires were made available in a free public database intended to serve as a resource for research on the immune response to SARS-CoV-2. The samples were drawn from the first 160 participants of the ongoing ImmuneRACE study and from 1,200 or so subjects provided by 6 global collaborators. A de-identified subject ID, COVID-19 status, age in years and sex were almost always included in the sample metadata. HLA class I and class II types, where available, came from metadata supplied by the sample provider rather than from assay-based typing. The investigation overall reported the following: How much clinical and demographic metadata was included differed by source and by participant, and the metadata was provided uncurated.

Samples from volunteer blood donors who had recovered from COVID-19 were contributed by a second Seattle source. Whole blood was collected in K2EDTA tubes by collaborating institutions according to the institutions' own protocols. For TCRbeta analysis, collaborators shipped samples as frozen whole blood, isolated PBMCs, or DNA extracted from either of those sample types. Concerning this clone itself: What antigen it recognizes has not been identified. Base qualities were left out, and no much larger clone turns up one base away. This same CDR3 is encoded by further DNA sequences in the sample.

TCRbeta CDR3 regions were amplified from genomic DNA by means of the immunoSEQ Assay, a bias-controlled multiplex PCR. On the study's bioinformatics: Within the assay, amplification of reference gene primers was used to estimate how many nucleated cells each sample contained. To quantify the absolute abundance of each unique TCRbeta CDR3 rearrangement, sequence reads were collapsed and filtered. For each sample, productive Simpson clonality was calculated as the square root of Simpson's diversity index over productive rearrangements. Held by TCRdb, this immuneACCESS table contains in-frame sequences only and omits some clones. Under half of the omission traces to an unresolved V gene where checked; the cause of the rest is unknown. The DNA was the basis for D and trimming; V, J and clone size are from that table. Here the sample has about 310,000 clones; around 87% occur a single time. The ten largest clones add up to approximately 7.8% of the sample.

The CDR3 starts with the cysteine, ends with the phenylalanine, and has 13 residues. Only the CDR3 region is kept as DNA, spanning 39 bases read in frame from base 1. The germline V gene encodes CDR1 SGHRS and CDR2 YFSETQ. V loses 4 bases, J loses 5 bases, and the germline ends lie 12 bases apart. The sample consisted of peripheral blood. The receptor comes from a woman aged 45 to 65 who had recovered from COVID-19. This chain is built from TRBV5-1 and TRBJ2-5, with TRBD2 perhaps the D gene, on 5 matching bases. The DNA sequence is given as TGCGCCAGCAGCCTCGGACCGGGGGAGACCCAGTACTTC. It translates to CASSLGPGETQYF.